These T cell receptor beta chains were read from a single sample in a study of blood T cells in healthy people across ages. A single record per CDR3 protein comes from TCRdb applying MiXCR to the 5' RACE reads. The repertoire consists of approximately 600,000 distinct CDR3 sequences, with 58% occurring once and the leading ten covering approximately 37%. Sequenced: blood. Receptors were obtained from a man in his 60s in good health. CDR3s leave out the opening cysteine and the closing phenylalanine or tryptophan.

V gene | CDR3 protein
TRBV13 | ASSRVFGAPGANVLT
TRBV11-2 | TSSQPYEQY
TRBV7-9 | ASSRDSEKLF
TRBV5-1 | ASSISTVLNTEAF
TRBV12-3/TRBV12-4 | ASSLGGVGGDTQY
TRBV29-1 | SVEWLAGTDTQY
TRBV3-1 | ASSQGQRAEKLF
TRBV20-1 | SARDLRTTPEAF
TRBV4-1 | ASSQGTGSSMNTEAF
TRBV9 | ASSVGETGLYEQY
TRBV5-1 | ASSLGTATWEQF